This T cell receptor (beta chain) appears in the sequencing data of a study of identical twins (dated by TCRdb to 2016 to 2018). With respect to the entire study: To test whether fetal clonotypes persist, the study used deep sequencing on TCR alpha and beta repertoires from monozygotic twins, unrelated adults of various ages, and cord blood. To rule out contamination, the twin experiments were replicated at different times with different library preparation protocols. What the study reported, not specific to this receptor: Invariant T cells such as MAIT and iNKT could partly confound zero-insertion analyses, although diverse VJ usage argued against such confounding for most clonotypes. Because the same donors could not be followed over many years, conclusions were based on cross-sectional statistical analysis. Excess twin sharing in beta out-of-frame sequences was weaker because fewer shared sequences lowered the signal-to-noise ratio. Compared with coincidental sharing between unrelated individuals, out-of-frame TCR alpha sequences shared between twins showed an excess of sequences with low generation probability. In monozygotic twins, recombination models systematically underestimated out-of-frame TCR alpha sharing, but the models matched the sharing seen between unrelated individuals. Fewer insertions were carried by abundant cord blood beta clonotypes; a weaker similar trend was observed in young adult naive repertoires, while no such trend was observed in memory repertoires.

Every donor was a healthy Caucasian. Three pairs of female monozygotic twins, all aged roughly 18 to 29 years, made up the twin cohort. Positive isolation kits from Invitrogen were used to isolate the CD4+ and CD8+ T cell populations. The germline V gene encodes CDR1 ENHRY and CDR2 SYGVKD. V was cut back by 6 bases and J by 3 bases, leaving a gap of 15 bases between them. Measured from the cysteine to the phenylalanine, the CDR3 is 14 residues long. The kept DNA is CDR3 alone, 42 bases in frame from the first base. About this clonotype itself: Its antigen is not yet known. No much larger clone is present one base from it, and per-base qualities are unavailable.

The library relied on 5' RACE. Sequencing was performed on an Illumina HiSeq 2000. Template switching added a universal primer binding site, and the final cDNA carried a unique molecular identifier that allowed TCR cDNA molecules to be counted accurately. First-strand cDNA for TCR alpha and beta chains was synthesized from specific primers in the conserved constant-segment region. To control for contamination, every cDNA library was double barcoded, receiving both a SMART-Mk sample barcode and Illumina barcodes. Two successive PCR steps introduced TruSeq adapter sequences along with Illumina sample barcodes. The Illumina HiSeq platform was used with custom primers to sequence TCR alpha and beta cDNA libraries. Per the original workflow: MiGEC was used to process raw reads and extract unique molecular identifiers, and MiXCR was used to find CDR3 positions. Recombination models were inferred per individual with the repgenHMM and IGoR tools using an EM algorithm. Shared clonotypes were analyzed with the tcR package in R, and sharing was normalized by the product of cloneset sizes. To study raw recombination free of thymic and clonal selection effects, out-of-frame nonproductive sequences were analyzed. The public reads were quality trimmed at Q25 with fastp and then assembled into clones with MiXCR by TCRdb, keeping productive beta chains. Every entry covers one CDR3 protein and lists the most common genes and DNA from its rows. The V and J calls and clone size are TCRdb's, not the authors'. This sample lists a few hundred thousand distinct CDR3 sequences; roughly 8.7% were detected once. The ten largest account for approximately 3% of the sample.

These data also featured in a second study, about yellow fever vaccine responses in identical twins. As the second publication notes: According to the authors, in identical twins the way T cells responded to vaccination appeared partly convergent and partly personalized. The study precisely tracked vaccine-responding T cell clones in identical twins.

The source of this sequence is a young woman in good health. Sequences were obtained from CD8+ T cells sorted from blood. The chain is made from TRBV10-3 and TRBJ2-7; the D gene is perhaps TRBD1 or TRBD2, each of them matching over 5 bases. The nucleotide sequence reads as follows: TGTGCCATCAGCCTCCGGGACGCGTTCTACGAGCAGTACTTC. This sequence encodes CAISLRDAFYEQYF.